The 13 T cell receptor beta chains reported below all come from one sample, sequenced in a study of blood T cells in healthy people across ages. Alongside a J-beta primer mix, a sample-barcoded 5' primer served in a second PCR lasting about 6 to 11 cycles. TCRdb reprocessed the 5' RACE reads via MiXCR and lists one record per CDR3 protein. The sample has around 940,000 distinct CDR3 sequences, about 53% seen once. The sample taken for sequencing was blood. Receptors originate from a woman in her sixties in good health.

For the CDR3, the DNA is TGTGCCAGCACCCGGAACGGCGGGGCCGTATCCCAGTACTTC. Encoded protein: CASTRNGGAVSQYF. V usage is TRBV12-3 or TRBV12-4 and J usage is TRBJ2-5; a possible D gene is TRBD2 (6 bases). The V and J ends lost 7 bases and 9 bases respectively, with 21 bases between them. The CDR3 loop spans 14 amino acids.

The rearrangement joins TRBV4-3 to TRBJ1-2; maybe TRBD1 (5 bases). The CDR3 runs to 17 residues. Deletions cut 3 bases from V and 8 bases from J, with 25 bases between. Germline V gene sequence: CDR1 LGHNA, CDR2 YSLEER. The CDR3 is CASSQGGGSGLSKGYTF. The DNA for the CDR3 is TGCGCCAGCAGCCAGGGTGGGGGGAGCGGACTATCGAAAGGCTACACCTTC.

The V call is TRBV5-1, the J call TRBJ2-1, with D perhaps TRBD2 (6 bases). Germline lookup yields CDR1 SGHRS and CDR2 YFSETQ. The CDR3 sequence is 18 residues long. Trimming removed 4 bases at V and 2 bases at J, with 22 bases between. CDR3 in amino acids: CASSVDYGAGLPYNEQFF. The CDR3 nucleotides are TGCGCCAGCAGCGTGGACTACGGAGCGGGCCTCCCCTACAATGAGCAGTTCTTC.

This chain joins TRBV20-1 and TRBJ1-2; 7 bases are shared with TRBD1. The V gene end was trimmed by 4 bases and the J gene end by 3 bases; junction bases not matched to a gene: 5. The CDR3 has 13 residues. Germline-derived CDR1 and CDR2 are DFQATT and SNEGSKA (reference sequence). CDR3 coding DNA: TGCAGTGCTACTTCGACAGGGTACTATGGCTACACCTTC. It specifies CSATSTGYYGYTF.

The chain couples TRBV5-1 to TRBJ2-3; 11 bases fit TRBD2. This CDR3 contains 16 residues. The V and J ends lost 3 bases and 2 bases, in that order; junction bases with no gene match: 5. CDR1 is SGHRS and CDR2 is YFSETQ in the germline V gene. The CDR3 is CASSWASGRPTDTQYF. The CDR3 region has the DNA TGCGCCAGCAGCTGGGCTAGCGGGAGGCCCACAGATACGCAGTATTTT.

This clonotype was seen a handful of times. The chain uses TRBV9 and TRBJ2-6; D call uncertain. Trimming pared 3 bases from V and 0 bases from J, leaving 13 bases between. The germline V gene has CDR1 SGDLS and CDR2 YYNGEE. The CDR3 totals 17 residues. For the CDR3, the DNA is TGTGCCAGCAGCGGGCCCCCGAGGACCTCTGGGGCCAACGTCCTGACTTTC. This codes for CASSGPPRTSGANVLTF.

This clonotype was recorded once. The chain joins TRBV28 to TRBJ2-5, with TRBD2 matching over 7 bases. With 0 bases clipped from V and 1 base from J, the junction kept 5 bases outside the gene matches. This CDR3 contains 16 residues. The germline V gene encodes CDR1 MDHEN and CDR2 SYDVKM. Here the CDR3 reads CASSLWTGGPQETQYF. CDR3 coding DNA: TGTGCCAGCAGTTTATGGACGGGAGGTCCCCAAGAGACCCAGTACTTC.

CDR3 protein: CASRHTRVGANTEAFF. The DNA for the CDR3 is TGTGCCAGCAGGCACACGAGGGTAGGGGCGAACACTGAAGCTTTCTTT. The chain employs TRBV7-9 and TRBJ1-1, with D maybe TRBD1 (5 bases). Between the trimmed V and J ends, which lost 6 bases and 1 base, there was a span of 18 bases. The CDR3 is made up of 16 amino acids. CDR1 SEHNR and CDR2 FQNEAQ come from the germline V gene (reference sequence).

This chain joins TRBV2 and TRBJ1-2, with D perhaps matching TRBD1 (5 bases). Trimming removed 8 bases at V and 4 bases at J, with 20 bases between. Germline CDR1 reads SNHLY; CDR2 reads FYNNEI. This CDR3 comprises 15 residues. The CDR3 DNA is TGTGCCAGCCTCTCCGAAAGGGGACCCACCTATGGCTACACCTTC. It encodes CASLSERGPTYGYTF.

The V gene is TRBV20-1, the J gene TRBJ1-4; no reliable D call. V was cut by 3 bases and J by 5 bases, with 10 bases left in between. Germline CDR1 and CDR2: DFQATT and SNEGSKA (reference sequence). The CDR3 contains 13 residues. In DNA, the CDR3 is TGCAGTGCTAGCGAACAGATCAATGAAAAACTGTTTTTT. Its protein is CSASEQINEKLFF.

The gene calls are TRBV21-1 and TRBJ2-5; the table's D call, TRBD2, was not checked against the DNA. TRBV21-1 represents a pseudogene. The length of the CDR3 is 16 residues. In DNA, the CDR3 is TGTGCCAGCAGCAAAGCGCTAGCGGGAGTCCAAGAGACCCAGTACTTC. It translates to CASSKALAGVQETQYF.

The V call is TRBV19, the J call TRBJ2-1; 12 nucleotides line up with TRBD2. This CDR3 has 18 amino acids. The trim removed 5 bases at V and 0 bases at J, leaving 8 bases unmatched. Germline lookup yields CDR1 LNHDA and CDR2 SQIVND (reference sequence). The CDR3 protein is CASSLELAGGYSYNEQFF. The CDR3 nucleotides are TGTGCCAGTAGTTTGGAACTAGCGGGAGGATACTCCTACAATGAGCAGTTCTTC.

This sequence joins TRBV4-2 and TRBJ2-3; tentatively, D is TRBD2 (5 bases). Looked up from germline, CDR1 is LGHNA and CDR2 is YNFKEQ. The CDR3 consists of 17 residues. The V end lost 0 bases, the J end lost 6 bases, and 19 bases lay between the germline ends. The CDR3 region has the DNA TGTGCCAGCAGCCAAGAGGTGGGTGCGGCGGGCCCGGATACGCAGTATTTT. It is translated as CASSQEVGAAGPDTQYF.